This T cell receptor (beta chain) was retrieved from a study of shared clonotypes between healthy human individuals. CDR1 MNHNS and CDR2 SASEGT come from the germline V gene. J gave up 2 bases and V 7 bases, and 9 bases lay outside the gene matches. The length of the CDR3 is 15 residues. About this clone itself: Its antigen remains unidentified.

Study observations and caveats: Clonotype sharing among donors likely depends on sequencing depth. Naive CD4 clonotypes overlapped across several donors at roughly 4.5%. The sampled material consisted only of blood, and tissue repertoires are likely to differ. Non-shared clonotypes were found to have lower generation probabilities than the clonotypes that were shared by all four of the sorted-subset donors.

The data were produced by immunoSEQ multiplex PCR, yet TCRdb's version contains in-frame clones alone and is incomplete. This table holds some 550,000 clones, less than 98% found once. The specimen sequenced was naive CD4+ T cells sorted from blood. Subset in this sample: CD45RA+ positively selected. The chain employs TRBV6-1 and TRBJ1-2; TRBD1 agrees at 8 bases. The sequence was obtained from a woman aged 25 to 39 in good health. This chain's CDR3 is CASILGGQGNYGYTF. In DNA, the CDR3 is TGTGCCAGCATATTAGGAGGACAGGGCAACTATGGCTACACCTTC.